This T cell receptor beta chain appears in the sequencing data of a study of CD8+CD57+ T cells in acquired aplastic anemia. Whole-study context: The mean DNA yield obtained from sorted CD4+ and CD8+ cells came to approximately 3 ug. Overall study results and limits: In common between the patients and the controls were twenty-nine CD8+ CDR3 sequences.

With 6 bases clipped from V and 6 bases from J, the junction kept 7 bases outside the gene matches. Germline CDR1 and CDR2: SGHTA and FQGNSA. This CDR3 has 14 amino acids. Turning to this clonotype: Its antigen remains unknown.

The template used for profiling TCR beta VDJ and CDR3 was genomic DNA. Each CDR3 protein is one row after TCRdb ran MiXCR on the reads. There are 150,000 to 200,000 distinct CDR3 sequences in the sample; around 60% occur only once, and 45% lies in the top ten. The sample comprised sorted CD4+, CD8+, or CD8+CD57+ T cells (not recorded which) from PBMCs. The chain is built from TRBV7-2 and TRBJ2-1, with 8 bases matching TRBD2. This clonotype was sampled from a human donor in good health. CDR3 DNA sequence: TGTGCCAGCAGGCCTGCGGGAGGTGGCAATGAGCAGTTCTTC. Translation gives CASRPAGGGNEQFF.